The 5 T cell receptor beta chains below were found in one sample sequenced in a study of blood T cell repertoires in COVID-19. Assay used: immunoSEQ multiplex PCR; TCRdb lists only in-frame clones, some missing. The data contain 250,000 to 350,000 clones, around nine tenths of them singletons. Sequences were obtained from peripheral blood. The receptors were sampled from a woman aged 25 to 39 with COVID-19, enrolled during active disease.

CDR3 coding DNA: TGTGCCAGCAGCTTAGCGCGGGGGGAAAATTCACCCCTCCACTTT. Translating gives CASSLARGENSPLHF. The rearrangement links TRBV7-8 to TRBJ1-6; D perhaps matches TRBD1 (5 bases). Germline values: CDR1 SGHVS, CDR2 FQNEAQ. This CDR3 region has 15 residues. V was clipped by 0 bases and J by 7 bases, with 10 bases between them.

Details on this clone: Other DNA sequences within the sample encode an identical CDR3. This chain uses TRBV6-1 with TRBJ2-6; D is ambiguous. Germline V gives CDR1 MNHNS, CDR2 SASEGT. There are 15 residues in the CDR3. Trimming pared 1 base from V and 0 bases from J, leaving 4 bases between. CDR3 amino acids: CASSEDSSGANVLTF. Written as DNA, the CDR3 is TGTGCCAGCAGTGAAGACAGCTCTGGGGCCAACGTCCTGACTTTC.

J is TRBJ2-7 and V is TRBV2; 12 bases align to TRBD2. After removal of 5 bases from V and 1 base from J, the junction contained 3 bases not matched to a gene. Germline assignment: CDR1 SNHLY and CDR2 FYNNEI. The CDR3 consists of 15 residues. The CDR3 DNA follows: TGTGCCAGCAGTCGAACTAGCGGGGGGTCCTACGAGCAGTACTTC. Protein product: CASSRTSGGSYEQYF.

The sample holds one count of this clone. The chain uses TRBV11-1 and TRBJ1-1, with TRBD1 matching 9 bases. Germline CDR1 reads SGHAT; CDR2 reads FQDESV (reference sequence). V gave up 5 bases and J gave up 1 base; unmatched junction bases: 5. The CDR3 runs 15 residues. CDR3 region: CASSPTTGGNTEAFF. CDR3 in DNA: TGTGCCAGCAGCCCCACGACAGGGGGGAACACTGAAGCTTTCTTT.

The chain has TRBV27 and TRBJ2-5; D may be TRBD2 (7 bases). There are 15 residues in the CDR3. CDR1 is MNHEY and CDR2 is SMNVEV in the germline V gene (reference sequence). Trimming removed 7 bases at V and 5 bases at J, with 20 bases between. Here the CDR3 DNA reads TGTGCCAGCACCCCTTATGGGGGGGCGGGGGAGACCCAGTACTTC. Its translation: CASTPYGGAGETQYF.